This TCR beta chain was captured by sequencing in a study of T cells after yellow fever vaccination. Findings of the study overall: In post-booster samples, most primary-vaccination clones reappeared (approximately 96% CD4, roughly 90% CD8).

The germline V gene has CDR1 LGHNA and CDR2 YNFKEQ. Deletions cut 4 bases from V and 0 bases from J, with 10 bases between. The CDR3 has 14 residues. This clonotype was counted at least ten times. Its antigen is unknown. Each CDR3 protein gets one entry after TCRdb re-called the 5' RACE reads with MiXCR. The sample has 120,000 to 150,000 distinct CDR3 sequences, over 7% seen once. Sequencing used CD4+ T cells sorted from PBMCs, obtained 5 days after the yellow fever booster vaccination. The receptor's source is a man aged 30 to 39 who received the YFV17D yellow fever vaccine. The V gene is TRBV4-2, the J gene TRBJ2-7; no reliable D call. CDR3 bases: TGTGCCAGCAGCCCCAAAGGGATCTCCTACGAGCAGTACTTC. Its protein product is CASSPKGISYEQYF.